This entry concerns a single T cell receptor beta chain. V shed 1 base and J shed 1 base, with 11 bases lying between them. Per the germline V gene, CDR1 is SQVTM and CDR2 is ANQGSEA. The CDR3 consists of 15 residues. The entry originates in a study of blood T cell repertoires in COVID-19. Study in general: Spain, Italy and the United States supplied samples that represented acute and convalescent COVID-19. Nucleic acid was either cDNA or gDNA, and it came from T cells, B-cell-depleted T cells, or PBMCs.

Original analysis: Amplification of reference gene primers was used by the study to estimate nucleated cell counts. The method was immunoSEQ multiplex PCR; TCRdb's version includes in-frame clones alone and lacks a portion of them. V, J and clone size are taken as reported in that table, and D and trimming were inferred from the DNA itself. The repertoire holds about 250,000 clones, with roughly 83% as singletons. This sequence joins TRBV29-1 and TRBJ2-1; no firm D call. The origin of this receptor is a woman at least 80 years old with COVID-19, enrolled during active disease. The material sequenced was peripheral blood. The CDR3 coding sequence is TGCAGCGTTGAAGCCATTAGTAGATCCTACAATGAGCAGTTCTTC. Translating gives CSVEAISRSYNEQFF.